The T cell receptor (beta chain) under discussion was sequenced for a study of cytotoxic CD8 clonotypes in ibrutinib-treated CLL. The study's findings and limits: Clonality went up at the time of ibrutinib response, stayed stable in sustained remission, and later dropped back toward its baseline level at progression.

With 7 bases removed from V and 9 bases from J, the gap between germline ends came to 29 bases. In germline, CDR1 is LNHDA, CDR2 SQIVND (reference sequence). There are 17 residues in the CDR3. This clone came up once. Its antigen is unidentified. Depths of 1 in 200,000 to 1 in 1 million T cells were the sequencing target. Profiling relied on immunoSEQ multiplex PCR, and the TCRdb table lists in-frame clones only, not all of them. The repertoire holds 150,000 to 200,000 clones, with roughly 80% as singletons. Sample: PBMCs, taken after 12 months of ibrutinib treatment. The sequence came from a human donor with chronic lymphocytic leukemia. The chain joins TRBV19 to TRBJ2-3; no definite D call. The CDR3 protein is CASNLSGHSFPAGTQYF. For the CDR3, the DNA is TGTGCCAGTAATTTATCCGGGCACTCCTTCCCGGCCGGGACGCAGTATTTT.